This entry features one T cell receptor (beta chain) sequence. Antigen unknown. The entry originates in a study of cytomegalovirus exposure and HLA in healthy donors. Study in general: As an earlier analysis found, roughly 180 million T cells yielded 100 million to 130 million unique TCR beta sequences. Study results and limitations: It was only CMV serostatus that was available as immune exposure information. Reported performance of the classifier showed diagnosis of cytomegalovirus status with high specificity and sensitivity.

Between the trimmed V and J ends, which lost 4 bases and 5 bases, there was a span of 17 bases. The germline CDR1 and CDR2 sequences are MDHEN and SYDVKM. CDR3 size: 15 residues. Use of 60 Vbeta and 13 Jbeta primers characterized the PCR. Sequenced by immunoSEQ multiplex PCR; TCRdb stores in-frame clones only, minus some. This sample's clone table lists 200,000 or so clones. V is TRBV28 and J is TRBJ1-1; a weak D match, TRBD1 (6 bases). The origin of this receptor is a boy between 10 and 17 years old in good health and CMV-seronegative. The sample taken for sequencing was PBMCs. The CDR3 sequence: CASSSIGGARTEAFF. The CDR3 DNA follows: TGTGCCAGCAGTTCGATCGGGGGGGCTCGGACTGAAGCTTTCTTT.